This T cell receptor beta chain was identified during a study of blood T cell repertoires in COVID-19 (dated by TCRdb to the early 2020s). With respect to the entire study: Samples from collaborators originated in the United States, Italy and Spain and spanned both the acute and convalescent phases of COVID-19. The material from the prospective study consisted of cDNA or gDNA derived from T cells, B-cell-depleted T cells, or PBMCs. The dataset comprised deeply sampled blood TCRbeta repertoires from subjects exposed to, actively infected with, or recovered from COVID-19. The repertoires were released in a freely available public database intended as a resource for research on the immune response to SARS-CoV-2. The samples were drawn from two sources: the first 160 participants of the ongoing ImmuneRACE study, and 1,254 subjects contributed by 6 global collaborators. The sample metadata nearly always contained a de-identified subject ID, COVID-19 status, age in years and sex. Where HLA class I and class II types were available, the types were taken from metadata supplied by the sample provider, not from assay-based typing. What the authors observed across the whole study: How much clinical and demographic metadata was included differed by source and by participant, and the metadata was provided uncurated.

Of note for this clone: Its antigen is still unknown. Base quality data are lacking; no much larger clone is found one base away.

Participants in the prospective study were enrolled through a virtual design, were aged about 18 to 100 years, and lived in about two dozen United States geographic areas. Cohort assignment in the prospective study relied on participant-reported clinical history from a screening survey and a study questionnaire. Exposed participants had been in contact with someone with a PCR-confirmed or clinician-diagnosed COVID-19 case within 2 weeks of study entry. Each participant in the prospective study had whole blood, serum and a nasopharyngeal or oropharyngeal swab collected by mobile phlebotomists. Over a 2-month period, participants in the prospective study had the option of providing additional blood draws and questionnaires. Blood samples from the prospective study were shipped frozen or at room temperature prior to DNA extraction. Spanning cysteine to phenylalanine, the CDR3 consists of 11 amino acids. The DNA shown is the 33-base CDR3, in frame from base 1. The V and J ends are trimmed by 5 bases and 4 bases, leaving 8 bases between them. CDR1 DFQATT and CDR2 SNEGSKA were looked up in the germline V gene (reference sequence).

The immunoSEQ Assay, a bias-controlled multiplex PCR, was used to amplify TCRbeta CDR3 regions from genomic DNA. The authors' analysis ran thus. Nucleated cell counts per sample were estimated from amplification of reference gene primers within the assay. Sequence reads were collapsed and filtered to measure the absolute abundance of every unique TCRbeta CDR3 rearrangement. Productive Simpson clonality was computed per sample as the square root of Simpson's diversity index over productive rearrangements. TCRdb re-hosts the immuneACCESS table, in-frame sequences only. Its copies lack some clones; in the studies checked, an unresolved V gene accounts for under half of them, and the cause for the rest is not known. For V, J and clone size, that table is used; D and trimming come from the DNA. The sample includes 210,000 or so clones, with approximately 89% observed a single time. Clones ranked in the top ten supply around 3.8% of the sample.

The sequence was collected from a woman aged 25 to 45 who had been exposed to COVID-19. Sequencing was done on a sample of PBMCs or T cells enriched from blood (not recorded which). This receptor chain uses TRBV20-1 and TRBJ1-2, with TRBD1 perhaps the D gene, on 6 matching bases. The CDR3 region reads CSARTVYGYTF. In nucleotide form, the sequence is TGCAGTGCTCGGACAGTCTATGGCTACACCTTC.